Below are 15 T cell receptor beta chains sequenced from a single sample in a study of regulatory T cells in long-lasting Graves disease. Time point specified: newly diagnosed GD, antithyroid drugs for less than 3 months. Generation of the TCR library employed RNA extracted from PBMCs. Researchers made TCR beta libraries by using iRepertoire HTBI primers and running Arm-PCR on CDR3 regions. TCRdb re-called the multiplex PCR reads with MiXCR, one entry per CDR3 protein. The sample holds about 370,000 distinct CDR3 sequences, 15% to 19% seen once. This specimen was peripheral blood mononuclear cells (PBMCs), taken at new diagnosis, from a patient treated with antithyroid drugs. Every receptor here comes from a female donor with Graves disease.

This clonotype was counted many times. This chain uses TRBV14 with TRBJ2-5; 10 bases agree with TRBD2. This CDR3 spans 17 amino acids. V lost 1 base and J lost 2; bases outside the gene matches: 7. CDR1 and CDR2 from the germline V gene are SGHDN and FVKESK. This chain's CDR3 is CASSQGTSGHSQETQYF. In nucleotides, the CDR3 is TGTGCCAGCAGCCAAGGGACTAGCGGACATAGTCAAGAGACCCAGTACTTC.

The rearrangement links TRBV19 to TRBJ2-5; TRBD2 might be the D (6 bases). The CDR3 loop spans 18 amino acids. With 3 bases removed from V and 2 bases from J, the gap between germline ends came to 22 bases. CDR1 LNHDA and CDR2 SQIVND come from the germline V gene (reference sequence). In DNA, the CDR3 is TGTGCCAGTAGTATCGGTTCCTCGGCGGGGCCGAGACAAGAGACCCAGTACTTC. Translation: CASSIGSSAGPRQETQYF.

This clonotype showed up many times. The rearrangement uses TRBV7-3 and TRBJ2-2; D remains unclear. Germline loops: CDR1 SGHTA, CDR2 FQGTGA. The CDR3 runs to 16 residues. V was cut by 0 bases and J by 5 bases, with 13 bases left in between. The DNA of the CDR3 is TGTGCCAGCAGCTTAACACGAGGTTTAAGTACCGGGGAGCTGTTTTTT. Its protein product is CASSLTRGLSTGELFF.

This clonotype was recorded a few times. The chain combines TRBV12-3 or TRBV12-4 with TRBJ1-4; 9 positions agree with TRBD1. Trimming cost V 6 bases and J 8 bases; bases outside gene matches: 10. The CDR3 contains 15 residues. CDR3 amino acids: CASSLTGGALEKLFF. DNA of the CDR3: TGTGCCAGCAGCCTTACAGGGGGCGCCTTGGAAAAACTGTTTTTT.

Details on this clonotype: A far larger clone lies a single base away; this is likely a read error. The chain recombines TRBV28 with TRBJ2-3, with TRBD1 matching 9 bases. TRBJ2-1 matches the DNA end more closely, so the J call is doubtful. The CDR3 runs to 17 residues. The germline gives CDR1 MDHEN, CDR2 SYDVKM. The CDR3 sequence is CASSETTGGGGLYEQFF. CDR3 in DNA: TGTGCCAGCAGTGAAACGACAGGGGGAGGGGGTCTTTACGAGCAGTTCTTC.

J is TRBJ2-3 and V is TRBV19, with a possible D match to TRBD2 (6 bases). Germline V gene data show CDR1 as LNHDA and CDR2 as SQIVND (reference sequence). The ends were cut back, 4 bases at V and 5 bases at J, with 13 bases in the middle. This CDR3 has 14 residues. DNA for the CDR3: TGTGCCAGTAGTAAACCGGGACTTGTAGATACGCAGTATTTT. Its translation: CASSKPGLVDTQYF.

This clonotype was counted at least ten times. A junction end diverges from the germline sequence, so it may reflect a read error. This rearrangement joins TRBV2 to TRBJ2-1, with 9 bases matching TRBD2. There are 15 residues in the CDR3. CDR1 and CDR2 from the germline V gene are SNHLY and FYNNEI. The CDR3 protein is CASSVSSGEYSEQFF. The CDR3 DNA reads TGTGCCAGCAGTGTATCTAGCGGGGAGTACAGTGAGCAGTTCTTC.

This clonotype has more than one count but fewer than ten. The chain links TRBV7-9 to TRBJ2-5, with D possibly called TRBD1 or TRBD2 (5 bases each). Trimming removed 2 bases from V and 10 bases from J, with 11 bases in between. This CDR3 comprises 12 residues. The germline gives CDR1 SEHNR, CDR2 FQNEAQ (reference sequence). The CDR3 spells CASSLQGRDQYF. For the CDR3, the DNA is TGTGCCAGCAGCTTACAGGGTCGGGACCAGTACTTC.

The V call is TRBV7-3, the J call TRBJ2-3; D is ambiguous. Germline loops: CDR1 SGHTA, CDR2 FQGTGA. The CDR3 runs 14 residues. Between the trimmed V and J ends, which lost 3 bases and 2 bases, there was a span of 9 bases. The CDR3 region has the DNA TGTGCCAGCAGCTTCGGGCTAAACACAGATACGCAGTATTTT. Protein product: CASSFGLNTDTQYF.

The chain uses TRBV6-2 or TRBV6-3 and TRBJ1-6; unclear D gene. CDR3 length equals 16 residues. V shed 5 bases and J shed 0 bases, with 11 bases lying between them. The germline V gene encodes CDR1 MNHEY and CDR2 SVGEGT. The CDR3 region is CASSEPASSYNSPLHF. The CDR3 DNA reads TGTGCCAGCAGTGAACCGGCCAGCTCCTATAATTCACCCCTCCACTTT.

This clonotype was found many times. CDR3 in DNA: TGTGCCAGCAGCTCCCTGGACCCTGCGGGGGAGACCCAGTACTTC. This codes for CASSSLDPAGETQYF. This chain uses TRBV7-9 with TRBJ2-5; possible D gene TRBD2, 6 bases. V lost 4 bases, J lost 5 bases, and 17 bases lay in between. This CDR3 is 15 amino acids long. The germline gives CDR1 SEHNR, CDR2 FQNEAQ (reference sequence). Supplemented by reference TRBV7-9 and TRBJ2-5, the full variable domain reads DTGVSQNPRHKITKRGQNVTFRCDPISEHNRLYWYRQTLGQGPEFLTYFQNEAQLEKSRLLSDRFSAERPKGSFSTLEIQRTEQGDSAMYLCASSSLDPAGETQYFGPGTRLLVL.

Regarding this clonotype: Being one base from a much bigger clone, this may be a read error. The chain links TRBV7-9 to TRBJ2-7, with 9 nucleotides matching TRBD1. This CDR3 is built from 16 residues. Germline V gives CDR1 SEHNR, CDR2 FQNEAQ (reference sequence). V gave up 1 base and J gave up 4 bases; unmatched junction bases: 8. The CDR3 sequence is CASSLVPGQGTYEQYF. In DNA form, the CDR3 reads TGTGCCAGCAGCTTAGTTCCGGGACAGGGAACATACGAGCAGTACTTC.

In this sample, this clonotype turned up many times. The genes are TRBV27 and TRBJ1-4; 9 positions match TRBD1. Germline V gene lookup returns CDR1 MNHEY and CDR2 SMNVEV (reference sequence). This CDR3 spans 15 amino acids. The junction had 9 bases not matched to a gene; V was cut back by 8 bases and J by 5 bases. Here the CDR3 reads CASRTPGTGNEKLFF. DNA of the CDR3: TGTGCCAGCCGCACCCCCGGGACAGGGAATGAAAAACTGTTTTTT.

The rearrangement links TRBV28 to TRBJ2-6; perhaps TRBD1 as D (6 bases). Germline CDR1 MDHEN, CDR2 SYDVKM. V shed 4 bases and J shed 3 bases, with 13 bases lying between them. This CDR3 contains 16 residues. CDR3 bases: TGTGCCAGCAGTTCTCAGGGGCCGCTTGGGGCCAACGTCCTGACTTTC. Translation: CASSSQGPLGANVLTF. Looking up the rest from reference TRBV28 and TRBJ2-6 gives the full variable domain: DVKVTQSSRYLVKRTGEKVFLECVQDMDHENMFWYRQDPGLGLRLIYFSYDVKMKEKGDIPEGYSVSREKKERFSLILESASTNQTSMYLCASSSQGPLGANVLTFGAGSRLTVL.

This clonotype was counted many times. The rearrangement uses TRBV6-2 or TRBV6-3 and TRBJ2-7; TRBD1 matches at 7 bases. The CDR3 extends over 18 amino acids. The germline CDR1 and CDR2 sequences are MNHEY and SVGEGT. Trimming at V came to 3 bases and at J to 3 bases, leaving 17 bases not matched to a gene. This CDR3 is CASSYNPQKKGAIYEQYF. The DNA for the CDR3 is TGTGCCAGCAGTTATAACCCTCAGAAGAAGGGGGCTATCTACGAGCAGTACTTC.